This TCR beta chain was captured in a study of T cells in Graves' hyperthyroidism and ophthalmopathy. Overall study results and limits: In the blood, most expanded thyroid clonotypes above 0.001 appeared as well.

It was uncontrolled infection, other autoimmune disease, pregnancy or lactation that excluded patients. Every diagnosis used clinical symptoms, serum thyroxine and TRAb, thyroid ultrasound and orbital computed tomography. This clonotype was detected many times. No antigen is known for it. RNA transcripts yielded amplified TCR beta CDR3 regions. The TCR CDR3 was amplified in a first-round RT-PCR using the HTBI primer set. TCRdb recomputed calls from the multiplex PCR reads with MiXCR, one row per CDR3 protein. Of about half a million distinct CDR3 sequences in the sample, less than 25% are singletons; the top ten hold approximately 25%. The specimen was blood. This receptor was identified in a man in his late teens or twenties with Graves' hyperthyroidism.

This CDR3 is CASSLLGTGADYGYTF. CDR3 nucleotides: TGTGCCAGCAGCTTATTGGGGACAGGGGCGGACTATGGCTACACCTTC. The gene calls are TRBV11-2 and TRBJ1-2, with 10 bases aligning to TRBD1. The CDR3 has 16 residues. Germline V gene sequence: CDR1 SGHAT, CDR2 FQNNGV. With 2 bases clipped from V and 3 bases from J, the junction kept 6 bases outside the gene matches.